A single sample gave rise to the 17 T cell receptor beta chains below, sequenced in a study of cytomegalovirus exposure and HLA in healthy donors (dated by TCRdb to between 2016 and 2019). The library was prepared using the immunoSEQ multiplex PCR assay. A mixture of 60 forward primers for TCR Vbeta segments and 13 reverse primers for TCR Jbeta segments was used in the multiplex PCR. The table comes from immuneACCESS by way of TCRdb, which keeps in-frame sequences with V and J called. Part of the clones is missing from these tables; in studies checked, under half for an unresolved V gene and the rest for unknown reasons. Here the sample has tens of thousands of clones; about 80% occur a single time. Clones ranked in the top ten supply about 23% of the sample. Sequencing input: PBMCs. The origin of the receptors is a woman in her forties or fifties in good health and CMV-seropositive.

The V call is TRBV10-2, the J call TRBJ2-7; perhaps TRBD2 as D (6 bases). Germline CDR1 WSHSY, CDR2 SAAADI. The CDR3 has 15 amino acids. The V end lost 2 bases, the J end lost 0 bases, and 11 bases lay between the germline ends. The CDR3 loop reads CASSEQAGNSYEQYV. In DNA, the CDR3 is TGCGCCAGCAGTGAGCAGGCGGGGAACTCCTACGAGCAGTACGTC.

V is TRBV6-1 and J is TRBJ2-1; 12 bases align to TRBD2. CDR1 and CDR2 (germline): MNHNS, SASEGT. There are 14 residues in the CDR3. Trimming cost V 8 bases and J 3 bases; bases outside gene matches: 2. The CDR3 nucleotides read TGTGCCAGCCAACTAGCGGGGGGCTACAATGAGCAGTTCTTC. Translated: CASQLAGGYNEQFF.

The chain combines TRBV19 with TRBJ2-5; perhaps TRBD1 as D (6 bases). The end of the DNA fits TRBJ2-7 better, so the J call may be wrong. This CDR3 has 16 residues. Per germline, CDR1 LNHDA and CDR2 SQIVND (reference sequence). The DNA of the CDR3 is TGTGCCAGTAGTCCACTAGGGAAGGGGGTGTTGGACGAGCAGTACTTC. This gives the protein CASSPLGKGVLDEQYF.

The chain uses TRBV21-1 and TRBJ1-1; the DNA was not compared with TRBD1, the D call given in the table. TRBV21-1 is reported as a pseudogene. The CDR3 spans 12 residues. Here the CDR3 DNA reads TGTGCCAGCAGACACAGGAACACTGAAGCTTTCTTT. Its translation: CASRHRNTEAFF.

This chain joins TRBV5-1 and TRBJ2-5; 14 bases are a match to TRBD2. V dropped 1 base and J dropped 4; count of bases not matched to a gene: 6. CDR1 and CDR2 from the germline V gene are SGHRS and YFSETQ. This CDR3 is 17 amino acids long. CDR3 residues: CASSLTTSGGASETQYF. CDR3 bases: TGCGCCAGCAGCTTGACGACTAGCGGGGGGGCGTCAGAGACCCAGTACTTC.

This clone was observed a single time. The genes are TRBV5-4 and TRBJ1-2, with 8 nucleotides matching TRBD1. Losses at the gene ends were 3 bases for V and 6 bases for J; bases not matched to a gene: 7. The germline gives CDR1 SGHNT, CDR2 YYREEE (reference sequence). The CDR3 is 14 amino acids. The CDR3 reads CASSSQGDYHGYTF. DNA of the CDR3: TGTGCCAGCAGCTCACAGGGGGATTATCATGGCTACACCTTC.

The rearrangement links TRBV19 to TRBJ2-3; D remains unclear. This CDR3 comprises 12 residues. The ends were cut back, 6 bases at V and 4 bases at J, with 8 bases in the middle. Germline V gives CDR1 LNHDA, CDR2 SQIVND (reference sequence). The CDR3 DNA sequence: TGTGCCAGTAGGTCGGTTTCAGATACGCAGTATTTT. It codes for CASRSVSDTQYF.

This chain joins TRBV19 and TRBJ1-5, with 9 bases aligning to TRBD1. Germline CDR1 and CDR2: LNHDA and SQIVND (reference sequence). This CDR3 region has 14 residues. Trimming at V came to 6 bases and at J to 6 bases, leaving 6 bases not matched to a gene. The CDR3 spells CASRTTGGRQPQHF. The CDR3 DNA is TGTGCCAGTAGGACGACAGGGGGTCGTCAGCCCCAGCATTTT.

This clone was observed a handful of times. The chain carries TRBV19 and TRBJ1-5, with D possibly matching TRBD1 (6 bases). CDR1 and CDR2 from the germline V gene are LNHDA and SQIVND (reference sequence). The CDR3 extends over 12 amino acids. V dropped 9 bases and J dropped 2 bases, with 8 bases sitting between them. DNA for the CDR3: TGTGCCAGCCGGACAGGCAATCAGCCCCAGCATTTT. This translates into CASRTGNQPQHF.

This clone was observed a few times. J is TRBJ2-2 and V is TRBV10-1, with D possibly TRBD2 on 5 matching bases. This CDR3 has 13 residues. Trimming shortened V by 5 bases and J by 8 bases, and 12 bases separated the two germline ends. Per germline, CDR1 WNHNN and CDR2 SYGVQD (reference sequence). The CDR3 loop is CASSREGPGELFF. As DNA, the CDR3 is TGCGCCAGCAGTCGTGAGGGTCCGGGGGAGCTGTTTTTT.

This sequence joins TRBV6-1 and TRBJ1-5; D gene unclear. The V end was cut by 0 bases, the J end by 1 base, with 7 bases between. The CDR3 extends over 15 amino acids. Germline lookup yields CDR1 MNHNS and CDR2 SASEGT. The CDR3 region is CASSEAGSSNQPQHF. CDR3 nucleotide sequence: TGTGCCAGCAGTGAAGCGGGGAGCAGCAATCAGCCCCAGCATTTT.

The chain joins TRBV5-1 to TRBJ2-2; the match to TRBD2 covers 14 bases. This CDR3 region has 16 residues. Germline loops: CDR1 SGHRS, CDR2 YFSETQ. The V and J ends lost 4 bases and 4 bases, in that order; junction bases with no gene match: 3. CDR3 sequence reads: CASSEGTSGSTGELFF. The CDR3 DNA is TGCGCCAGCAGCGAGGGGACTAGCGGGAGCACCGGGGAGCTGTTTTTT.

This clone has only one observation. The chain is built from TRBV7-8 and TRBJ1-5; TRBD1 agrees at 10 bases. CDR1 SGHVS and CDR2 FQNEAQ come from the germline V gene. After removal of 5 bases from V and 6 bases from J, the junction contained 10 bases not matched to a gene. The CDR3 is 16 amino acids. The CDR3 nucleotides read TGTGCCAGCAGCCGGTTGGGACAGGGGAGCGGTCAGCCCCAGCATTTT. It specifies CASSRLGQGSGQPQHF.

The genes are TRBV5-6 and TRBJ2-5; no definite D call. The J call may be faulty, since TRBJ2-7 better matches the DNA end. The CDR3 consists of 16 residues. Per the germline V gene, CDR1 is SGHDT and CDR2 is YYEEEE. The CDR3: CASSPPPGLHSYEQYF. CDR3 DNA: TGTGCCAGCAGCCCCCCTCCCGGTCTCCACTCCTACGAGCAGTACTTC.

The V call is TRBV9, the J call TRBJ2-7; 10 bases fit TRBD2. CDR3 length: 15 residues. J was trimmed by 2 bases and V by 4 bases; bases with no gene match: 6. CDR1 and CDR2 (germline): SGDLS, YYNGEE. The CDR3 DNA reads TGTGCCAGCAGCCAAAGCGGGGGGGCCCCCTACGAGCAGTACTTC. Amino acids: CASSQSGGAPYEQYF. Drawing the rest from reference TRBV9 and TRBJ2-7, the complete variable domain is DSGVTQTPKHLITATGQRVTLRCSPRSGDLSVYWYQQSLDQGLQFLIQYYNGEERAKGNILERFSAQQFPDLHSELNLSSLELGDSALYFCASSQSGGAPYEQYFGPGTRLTVT.

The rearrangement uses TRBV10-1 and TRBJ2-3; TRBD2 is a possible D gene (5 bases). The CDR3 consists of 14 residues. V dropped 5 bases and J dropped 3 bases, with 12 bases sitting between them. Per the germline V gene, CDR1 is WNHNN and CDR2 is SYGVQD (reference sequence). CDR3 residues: CASSIGRETDTQYF. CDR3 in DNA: TGCGCCAGCAGTATTGGGAGAGAGACAGATACGCAGTATTTT.

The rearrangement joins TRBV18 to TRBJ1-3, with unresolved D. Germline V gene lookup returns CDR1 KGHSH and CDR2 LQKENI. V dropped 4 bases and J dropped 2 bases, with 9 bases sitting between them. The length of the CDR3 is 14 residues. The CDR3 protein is CASSLTVTGNTIYF. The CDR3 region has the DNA TGTGCCAGCTCACTCACTGTAACTGGAAACACCATATATTTT.